The text below deals with one T cell receptor (beta chain). These data originate in a study of blood T cell repertoires in COVID-19. Study-level information: Nucleic acid was either cDNA or gDNA, and it came from T cells, B-cell-depleted T cells, or PBMCs.

Sequenced by immunoSEQ multiplex PCR; TCRdb stores in-frame clones only, minus some. The sample carries hundreds of thousands of clones, about nine tenths recorded once. Germline CDR1 and CDR2: SGHTA and FQGNSA. V was pared by 4 bases and J by 9 bases, with 6 bases of the junction left unmatched. This CDR3 spans 13 amino acids. The origin of this receptor is a woman in her twenties or thirties with active or convalescent COVID-19. Sequencing input: peripheral blood. The chain uses TRBV7-2 and TRBJ2-1, with TRBD1 matching 7 bases. The CDR3 here is CASSSDRKGEQFF. CDR3 nucleotide sequence: TGTGCCAGCAGCTCGGACAGGAAGGGTGAGCAGTTCTTC.